Below are 14 T cell receptor beta chains sequenced from a single sample in a study of T-cell reconstitution after alpha-beta-depleted transplantation in children. Unique molecular identifiers were used to barcode this TCRbeta library. TCRdb redid the calling of the PCR reads with MiXCR, one entry per CDR3 protein. The sample holds about 830,000 distinct CDR3 sequences, 16% seen once. The sequencing here drew on PBMCs, mostly from graft donor cells, taken 360 days after TCRalphabeta/CD19-depleted stem cell transplant. The source of these receptors is a male patient younger than 18 who had a stem cell transplant for acute lymphoblastic leukemia, so the T cells may come from the graft donor.

This clonotype has just a few counts. V and J are TRBV4-1 and TRBJ2-5; D ambiguous. This CDR3 spans 17 amino acids. Germline V CDR1 and CDR2: MGHRA, YSYEKL. V lost 2 bases to trimming and J lost 2 bases, with 18 bases between them. CDR3 residues: CASSQRSSAATQETQYF. Written as DNA, the CDR3 is TGCGCCAGCAGCCAAAGGTCCTCAGCAGCCACTCAAGAGACCCAGTACTTC.

This clonotype turned up a few times. The chain has TRBV11-3 and TRBJ2-1; D gene unclear. The CDR3 length is 15 residues. With 2 bases removed from V and 2 bases from J, the gap between germline ends came to 10 bases. Per the germline V gene, CDR1 is SGHNT and CDR2 is YENEEA. In DNA, the CDR3 is TGTGCCAGCAGCTTACCGGGCCAACCCTACAATGAGCAGTTCTTC. The encoded protein is CASSLPGQPYNEQFF.

Here the CDR3 DNA reads TGCGCCAGCCGGCCACCGTACAGGGGGCTTAACACTGAAGCTTTCTTT. It encodes CASRPPYRGLNTEAFF. The chain carries TRBV5-1 and TRBJ1-1, with TRBD1 identical over 9 bases. In germline, CDR1 is SGHRS, CDR2 YFSETQ. The trim removed 7 bases at V and 2 bases at J, leaving 12 bases unmatched. This CDR3 is 16 amino acids long.

The J gene is TRBJ2-7, the V gene TRBV7-3; no definite D call. Germline lookup yields CDR1 SGHTA and CDR2 FQGTGA. Trimming pared 6 bases from V and 1 base from J, leaving 13 bases between. CDR3 length: 14 residues. This chain's CDR3 is CASRPHQYSYEQYF. Here the CDR3 DNA reads TGTGCCAGCAGGCCCCACCAGTATTCCTACGAGCAGTACTTC.

Remarks on this clonotype: The junction differs from germline at one of its ends, possibly a read error. The chain is built from TRBV12-3 or TRBV12-4 and TRBJ1-3; D is unresolved. The length of the CDR3 is 15 residues. CDR3 in amino acids: CASRADRYSGNTICF. For the CDR3, the DNA is TGTGCCAGCAGGGCGGACCGGTACTCTGGAAACACCATATGTTTT.

This chain joins TRBV7-9 and TRBJ2-6; tentative D call: TRBD2 (5 bases). Deletions cut 4 bases from V and 0 bases from J, with 16 bases between. CDR3 length: 18 residues. Germline V gene lookup returns CDR1 SEHNR and CDR2 FQNEAQ (reference sequence). In DNA, the CDR3 is TGTGCCAGCAGCTCAATCTGGACGGGGAGCTCTGGGGCCAACGTCCTGACTTTC. Amino acid sequence: CASSSIWTGSSGANVLTF.

This clonotype was counted only a few times. This rearrangement joins TRBV5-1 to TRBJ2-7; D gene ambiguous. Trimming took 3 bases from V and 1 from J, leaving 17 bases between them. The germline V gene encodes CDR1 SGHRS and CDR2 YFSETQ. There are 16 residues in the CDR3. CDR3 loop: CASSYHPGGRSYEQYF. As DNA, the CDR3 is TGCGCCAGCAGCTACCACCCCGGTGGGCGATCCTACGAGCAGTACTTC.

This clonotype showed up just a few times. The J gene is TRBJ2-7, the V gene TRBV4-1; D not certain. Germline-derived CDR1 and CDR2 are MGHRA and YSYEKL. CDR3 length equals 14 residues. V was cut by 0 bases and J by 4 bases, with 10 bases left in between. Written as DNA, the CDR3 is TGCGCCAGCAGCCAAGAGAATTTGGTTTACGAGCAGTACTTC. Translation gives CASSQENLVYEQYF.

CDR3 sequence: CASSPLLLREGRGSTQYF. CDR3 in DNA: TGCGCCAGCAGTCCCCTACTCCTGCGGGAGGGCCGTGGAAGTACGCAGTATTTT. The chain employs TRBV4-1 and TRBJ2-3, with 9 bases that match TRBD2. This CDR3 is 18 amino acids long. Trimming at V came to 6 bases and at J to 8 bases, leaving 21 bases not matched to a gene. CDR1 MGHRA and CDR2 YSYEKL come from the germline V gene.

The chain employs TRBV5-6 and TRBJ2-2; possibly TRBD1 for D (6 bases). This CDR3 has 17 amino acids. Germline CDR1 SGHDT, CDR2 YYEEEE. Trimming cost V 3 bases and J 0 bases, with 15 bases left between them. DNA for the CDR3: TGTGCCAGCAGCTGGACAGTCCTTCAAGCGAACACCGGGGAGCTGTTTTTT. It yields the protein CASSWTVLQANTGELFF. The whole variable domain, remainder taken from reference TRBV5-6 and TRBJ2-2, is DAGVTQSPTHLIKTRGQQVTLRCSPKSGHDTVSWYQQALGQGPQFIFQYYEEEERQRGNFPDRFSGHQFPNYSSELNVNALLLGDSALYLCASSWTVLQANTGELFFGEGSRLTVL.

Ten or more counts support this clonotype. This chain connects TRBV20-1 to TRBJ1-2; D remains ambiguous. The V end lost 4 bases, the J end lost 8 bases, and 2 bases lay between the germline ends. The germline CDR1 and CDR2 sequences are DFQATT and SNEGSKA (reference sequence). This CDR3 comprises 8 residues. CDR3 loop: CSATGYTF. CDR3 coding DNA: TGCAGTGCTACCGGCTACACCTTC.

V and J are TRBV5-4 and TRBJ2-1; 14 bases fit TRBD2. The germline V gene has CDR1 SGHNT and CDR2 YYREEE (reference sequence). The V gene end was trimmed by 4 bases and the J gene end by 8 bases; junction bases not matched to a gene: 5. The CDR3 runs to 15 residues. The CDR3, as DNA: TGTGCCAGCAGCCCCGGGGGACTAGCGGGAGATGAGCAGTTCTTC. Its translation: CASSPGGLAGDEQFF.

The chain uses TRBV12-3 or TRBV12-4 and TRBJ2-7, with 9 bases fitting TRBD2. V lost 6 bases and J lost 5; bases outside the gene matches: 8. The CDR3 is 14 amino acids. CDR3 protein: CASSYLGLANEQYF. The CDR3 DNA sequence: TGTGCCAGCAGCTACCTGGGACTAGCTAACGAGCAGTACTTC.

V gene TRBV12-3 or TRBV12-4 combines with J gene TRBJ1-1; D uncertain. V was trimmed by 6 bases and J by 4 bases, leaving 15 bases between them. The CDR3 runs 14 residues. CDR3 sequence: CASSPLAGGTEAFF. CDR3 coding DNA: TGTGCCAGCAGCCCTTTAGCTGGAGGCACTGAAGCTTTCTTT.